This TCR beta chain comes out of a study of blood T cells in healthy people across ages. The CDR3 spans 15 residues. The germline gives CDR1 SGHDT, CDR2 YYEEEE. A remark on this clonotype: Mismatch with germline at one junction end may stem from a read error.

Using a J-beta primer mix together with a sample-barcoded 5' primer, a second PCR was run for about 6 to 11 cycles. MiXCR, run by TCRdb on the 5' RACE reads, gives a single entry per CDR3 protein. Found here are approximately 850,000 distinct CDR3 sequences, 58% of them singletons; the top ten hold approximately 23%. The chain is built from TRBV5-6 and TRBJ2-4; a possible D gene is TRBD2 (6 bases). The J call is doubtful: the DNA matches TRBJ2-7 better. The TCR sequence derives from a man younger than 45 in good health. The sequencing sample was made of blood. The CDR3 nucleotides are TGTGCCTGCAGCTTTAGGAGGGAGCCCACCTACGAGCAGTACTTC. Translated, it gives CACSFRREPTYEQYF.